This entry describes one TCR beta chain. Its antigen is as yet unknown. The data were obtained in a study of CD8 T cells in Susac syndrome. Study findings and constraints: The study's TCR sequencing and HLA analysis covered a relatively small number of individuals, and the study acknowledged this.

Controls matched for sex and age were healthy donors. Negative isolation was used for CD8+ and CD4+ T cells, and FACS enrichment was applied to TEMRA cells. RNA, at roughly 0.45 to 1 ug, was reverse transcribed with random hexamers. A multiplex approach, immunoSEQ multiplex PCR, amplified TCR beta CDR3 across 54 Vbeta and 13 Jbeta. TCRdb re-derived calls from the immunoSEQ multiplex PCR reads in MiXCR, one entry per CDR3 protein. This sample yields about 200,000 distinct CDR3 sequences, of which 95% are seen a single time; approximately 0.094% belongs to the top ten. The CDR3 loop spans 13 amino acids. Germline V lookup: CDR1 SNHLY, CDR2 FYNNEI. V lost 6 bases, J lost 5 bases, and 11 bases lay in between.

The chain uses TRBV2 and TRBJ2-1; tentative D call: TRBD1 (7 bases). Sequencing used CD4+ T cells from PBMCs. The receptor was derived from a human donor in good health. The CDR3 is CASRTGRHNEQFF. CDR3 in DNA: TGTGCCAGCAGGACAGGGAGGCACAATGAGCAGTTCTTC.